A selection of T cell receptor beta chains follows, all from one sample in a study of technical replicates of blood from several donors. The assay was immunoSEQ multiplex PCR, and TCRdb's table has in-frame clones only and misses some. Among 75,000 to 80,000 clones listed, 94% were seen once. The specimen sequenced was T cells isolated from PBMCs. The receptors were sampled from a human donor in good health. Both conserved end residues are part of each CDR3. A D gene is named only where the DNA matches it firmly. Clone size is not always given. Where it is, it says once, few, many or a class for expanded clones.

d_gene	abundance	v_gene	j_gene	CDR3aa	CDR3nt
.	.	TRBV6-6	TRBJ1-3	CASSYSQVPGGNTIYF	TGTGCCAGCAGTTACTCTCAGGTACCCGGAGGAAACACCATATATTTT
.	.	TRBV11-2	TRBJ2-7	CASSSIYEQYF	TGTGCCAGCAGCTCCATCTACGAGCAGTACTTC
.	.	TRBV21-1	TRBJ2-5	CASSDQGARKLETQYF	TGTGCCAGCAGCGACCAGGGGGCGCGGAAATTGGAGACCCAGTACTTC
TRBD1	.	TRBV27	TRBJ1-2	CASSLSLRGQHGYTF	TGTGCCAGCAGTTTATCGCTCAGGGGGCAGCATGGCTACACCTTC
TRBD2	.	TRBV7-2	TRBJ2-7	CASSFEGTSKYEQYF	TGTGCCAGCAGCTTTGAGGGGACTAGCAAGTACGAGCAGTACTTC
.	.	TRBV5-8	TRBJ1-5	CASSFDGTGDQPQHF	TGTGCCAGCAGCTTCGACGGTACAGGAGATCAGCCCCAGCATTTT
.	.	TRBV6-5	TRBJ1-3	CASSYSSRVWGNTIYF	TGTGCCAGCAGTTACAGCTCGAGGGTTTGGGGAAACACCATATATTTT
.	.	TRBV9	TRBJ1-2	CASSVDPGGTNYGYTF	TGTGCCAGCAGCGTAGATCCTGGAGGGACCAACTATGGCTACACCTTC
.	.	TRBV30	TRBJ2-1	CAWSAYNEQFF	TGTGCCTGGAGTGCATACAATGAGCAGTTCTTC
.	.	TRBV9	TRBJ1-1	CASSVAEGRNTEAFF	TGTGCCAGCAGCGTAGCTGAGGGAAGGAACACTGAAGCTTTCTTT
.	.	TRBV27	TRBJ2-2	CATTRVNTGELFF	TGTGCCACTACGCGGGTTAACACCGGGGAGCTGTTTTTT
TRBD2	once	TRBV19	TRBJ2-3	CASTLKASGPLDTQYF	TGTGCCAGTACTCTAAAGGCTAGCGGCCCTCTAGATACGCAGTATTTT
TRBD1	.	TRBV4-2	TRBJ2-3	CASSQVQGGSTDTQYF	TGTGCCAGCAGCCAAGTACAGGGGGGTAGCACAGATACGCAGTATTTT
TRBD2	.	TRBV5-1	TRBJ2-2	CASSTGLAGLNTGELFF	TGCGCCAGCAGCACGGGACTAGCGGGGCTTAACACCGGGGAGCTGTTTTTT
.	once	TRBV29-1	TRBJ2-1	CSVAARASGEQFF	TGCAGCGTTGCAGCCAGGGCCTCGGGTGAGCAGTTCTTC
.	once	TRBV6-5	TRBJ2-5	CASGRGNQETQYF	TGTGCCAGCGGGAGGGGGAATCAAGAGACCCAGTACTTC
.	.	TRBV10-3	TRBJ2-7	CATRQEYYEQYF	TGTGCCACTAGACAGGAATACTACGAGCAGTACTTC